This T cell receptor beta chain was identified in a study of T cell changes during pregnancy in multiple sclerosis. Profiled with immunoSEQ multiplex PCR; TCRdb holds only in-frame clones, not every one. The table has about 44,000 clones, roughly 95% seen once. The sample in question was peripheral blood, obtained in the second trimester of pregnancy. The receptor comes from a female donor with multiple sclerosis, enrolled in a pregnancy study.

The CDR3: CAISLATGELFF. CDR3 DNA sequence: TGTGCCATCAGTCTAGCGACCGGGGAGCTGTTTTTT. This chain uses TRBV10-3 with TRBJ2-2, with D possibly matching TRBD2 (6 bases). Germline V gene sequence: CDR1 ENHRY, CDR2 SYGVKD. The CDR3 spans 12 residues. Trimming removed 5 bases from V and 5 bases from J, with 6 bases in between.